This T cell receptor (beta chain) came from a study of blood T cell repertoires in COVID-19 (dated by TCRdb to 2020 to 2021). In terms of the full investigation: The collaborator samples originated in the United States, Italy and Spain and spanned the acute and convalescent phases of COVID-19. The material from the prospective study consisted of cDNA or gDNA derived from T cells, B-cell-depleted T cells, or PBMCs. The dataset comprised deeply sampled blood TCRbeta repertoires from subjects exposed to, actively infected with, or recovered from COVID-19. The repertoires were made available in a free public database intended to serve as a resource for research on the immune response to SARS-CoV-2. Samples came from the ongoing ImmuneRACE study (first 160 participants) plus 1,254 subjects from 6 global collaborators. A de-identified subject ID, COVID-19 status, age in years and sex were almost always included in the sample metadata. Where available, HLA class I and class II types were taken from metadata supplied by the sample provider and were not determined by assay-based typing.

As regards this clone: Its antigen remains unidentified. No much larger clonotype is one base removed from it; base qualities were not supplied.

TCRbeta CDR3 regions were amplified from genomic DNA by means of the immunoSEQ Assay, a bias-controlled multiplex PCR. From the authors' description of their analysis: The number of nucleated cells in each sample was estimated from the amplification of reference gene primers within the assay. To quantify the absolute abundance of each unique TCRbeta CDR3 rearrangement, sequence reads were collapsed and filtered. For each sample, productive Simpson clonality was calculated by taking the square root of Simpson's diversity index across productive rearrangements. TCRdb stores this immuneACCESS table with in-frame sequences only. Part of the clones is absent; in the studies checked, under half of the shortfall reflects unresolved V genes, and no reason is known for the rest. The V and J calls and clone size come from that table; D and trimming were worked out from the DNA. In all, the sample holds 150,000 to 200,000 clones, and 88% of those were seen once. Roughly 8.6% of the sample is held by the ten biggest clonotypes.

V is reduced by 3 bases and J by 4 bases, leaving a spacing of 9 bases between them. Including cysteine and phenylalanine, the CDR3 has 13 amino acids. Kept here is only the CDR3 DNA, which spans 39 bases and is read in frame from base 1. From a lookup of the germline V gene (reference sequence), CDR1 and CDR2 are MNHEY and SMNVEV. General study outcomes and caveats: The amount of clinical and demographic metadata varied by source and participant and was provided uncurated.

Enrolling through a virtual design, the prospective study's participants ranged in age from roughly 18 to 90 years and lived across roughly 23 United States geographic areas. Cohort assignment in the prospective study relied on participant-reported clinical history from a screening survey and a study questionnaire. ImmuneRACE Cohort 3 recovered participants were defined by two consecutive negative NP/OP PCR tests, healthcare professional clearance, or symptom resolution. Each participant in the prospective study had whole blood, serum and a nasopharyngeal or oropharyngeal swab collected by mobile phlebotomists. Prospective study participants could optionally give additional blood draws and questionnaires over a 2-month period. Before DNA extraction, prospective study blood samples were shipped either frozen or at room temperature.

The sequence is built from TRBV27 and TRBJ1-2; no D gene call is confident. This receptor was obtained from a young woman who had recovered from COVID-19. Sequenced input: PBMCs or T cells enriched from blood (not recorded which). The DNA sequence follows: TGTGCCAGCAGTTTGTCTTCAGGCTATGGCTACACCTTC. This yields the protein CASSLSSGYGYTF.